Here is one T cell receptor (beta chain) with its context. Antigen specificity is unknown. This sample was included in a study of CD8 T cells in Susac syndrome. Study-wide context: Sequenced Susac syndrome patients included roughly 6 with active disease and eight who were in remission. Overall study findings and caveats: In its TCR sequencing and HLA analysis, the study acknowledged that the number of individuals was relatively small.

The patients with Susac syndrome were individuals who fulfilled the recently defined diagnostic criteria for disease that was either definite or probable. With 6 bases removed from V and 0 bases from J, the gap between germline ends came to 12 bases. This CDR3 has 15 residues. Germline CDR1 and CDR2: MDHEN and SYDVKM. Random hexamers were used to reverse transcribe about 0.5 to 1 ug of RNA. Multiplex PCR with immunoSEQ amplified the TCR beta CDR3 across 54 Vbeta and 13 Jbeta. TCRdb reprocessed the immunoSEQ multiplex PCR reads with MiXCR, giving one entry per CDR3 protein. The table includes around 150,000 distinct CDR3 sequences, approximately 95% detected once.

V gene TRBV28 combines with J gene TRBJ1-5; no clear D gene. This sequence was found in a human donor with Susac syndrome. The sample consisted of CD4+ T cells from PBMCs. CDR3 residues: CASSPGRFSNQPQHF. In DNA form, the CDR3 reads TGTGCCAGCAGCCCCGGACGGTTTAGCAATCAGCCCCAGCATTTT.